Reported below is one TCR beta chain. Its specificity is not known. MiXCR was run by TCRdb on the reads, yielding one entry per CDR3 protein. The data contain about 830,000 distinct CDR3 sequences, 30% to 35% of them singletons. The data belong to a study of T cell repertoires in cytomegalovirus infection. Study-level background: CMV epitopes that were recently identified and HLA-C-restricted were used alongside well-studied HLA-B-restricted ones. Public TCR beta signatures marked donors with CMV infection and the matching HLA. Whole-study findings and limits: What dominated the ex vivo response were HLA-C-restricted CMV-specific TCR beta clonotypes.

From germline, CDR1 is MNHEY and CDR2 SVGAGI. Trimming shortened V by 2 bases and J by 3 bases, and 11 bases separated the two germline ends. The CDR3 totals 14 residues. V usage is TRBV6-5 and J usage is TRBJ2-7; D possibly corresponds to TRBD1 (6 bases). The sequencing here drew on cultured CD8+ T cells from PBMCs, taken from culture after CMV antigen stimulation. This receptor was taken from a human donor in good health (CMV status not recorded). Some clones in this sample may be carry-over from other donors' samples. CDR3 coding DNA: TGTGCCAGCAGTTACCGGACAGACGACTACGAGCAGTACTTC. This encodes CASSYRTDDYEQYF.